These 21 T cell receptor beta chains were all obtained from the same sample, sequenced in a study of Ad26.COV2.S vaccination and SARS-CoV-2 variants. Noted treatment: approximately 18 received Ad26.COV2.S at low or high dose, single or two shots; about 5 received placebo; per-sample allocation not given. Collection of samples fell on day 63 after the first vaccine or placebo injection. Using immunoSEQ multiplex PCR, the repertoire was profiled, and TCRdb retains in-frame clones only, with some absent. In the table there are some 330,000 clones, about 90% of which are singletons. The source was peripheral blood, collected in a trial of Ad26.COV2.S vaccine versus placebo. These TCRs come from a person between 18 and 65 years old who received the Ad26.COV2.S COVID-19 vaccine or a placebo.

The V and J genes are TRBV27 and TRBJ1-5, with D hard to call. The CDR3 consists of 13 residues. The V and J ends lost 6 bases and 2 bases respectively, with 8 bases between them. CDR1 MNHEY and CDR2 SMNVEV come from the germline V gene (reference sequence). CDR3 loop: CASSPRGNQPQHF. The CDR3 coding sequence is TGTGCCAGCAGCCCAAGGGGCAATCAGCCCCAGCATTTT.

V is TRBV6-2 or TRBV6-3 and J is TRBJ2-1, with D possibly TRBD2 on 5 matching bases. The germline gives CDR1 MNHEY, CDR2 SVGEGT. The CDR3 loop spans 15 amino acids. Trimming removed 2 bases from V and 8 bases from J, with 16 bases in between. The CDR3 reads CASSYKRLFGDEQFF. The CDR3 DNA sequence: TGTGCCAGCAGTTACAAGCGGCTGTTCGGCGATGAGCAGTTCTTC.

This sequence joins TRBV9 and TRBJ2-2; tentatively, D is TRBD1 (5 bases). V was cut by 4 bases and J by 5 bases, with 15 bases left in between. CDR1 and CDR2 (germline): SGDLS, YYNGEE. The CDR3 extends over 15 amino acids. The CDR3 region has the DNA TGTGCCAGCAGCTTCAGGGAACGTTTTACCGGGGAGCTGTTTTTT. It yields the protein CASSFRERFTGELFF. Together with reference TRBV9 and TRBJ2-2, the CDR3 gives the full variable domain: DSGVTQTPKHLITATGQRVTLRCSPRSGDLSVYWYQQSLDQGLQFLIQYYNGEERAKGNILERFSAQQFPDLHSELNLSSLELGDSALYFCASSFRERFTGELFFGEGSRLTVL.

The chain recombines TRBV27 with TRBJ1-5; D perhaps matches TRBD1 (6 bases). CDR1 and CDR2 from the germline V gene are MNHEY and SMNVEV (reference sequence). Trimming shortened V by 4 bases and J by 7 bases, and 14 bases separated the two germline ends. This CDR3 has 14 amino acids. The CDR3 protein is CASSSTPQGQPQHF. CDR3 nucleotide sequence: TGTGCCAGCAGTTCAACCCCACAGGGACAGCCCCAGCATTTT.

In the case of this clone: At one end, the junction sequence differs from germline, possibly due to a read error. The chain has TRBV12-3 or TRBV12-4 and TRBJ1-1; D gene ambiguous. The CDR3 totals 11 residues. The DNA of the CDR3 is TGTGCCAGCAGCCCCGGTTCTGACGCTTTCTTT. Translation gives CASSPGSDAFF.

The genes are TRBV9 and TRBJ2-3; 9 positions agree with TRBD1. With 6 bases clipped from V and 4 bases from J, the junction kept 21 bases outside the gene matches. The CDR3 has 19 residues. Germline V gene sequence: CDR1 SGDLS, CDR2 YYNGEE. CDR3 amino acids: CASNIGQGCFLGVSDTQYF. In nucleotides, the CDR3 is TGTGCCAGCAACATAGGACAGGGGTGTTTTCTTGGGGTCTCAGATACGCAGTATTTT.

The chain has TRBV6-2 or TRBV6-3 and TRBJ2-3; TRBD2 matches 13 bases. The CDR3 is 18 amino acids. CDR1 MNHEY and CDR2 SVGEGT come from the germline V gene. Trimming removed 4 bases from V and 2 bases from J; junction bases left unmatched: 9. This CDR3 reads CASSWTSGSPKITDTQYF. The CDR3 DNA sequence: TGTGCCAGCAGTTGGACTAGCGGGAGCCCCAAGATCACAGATACGCAGTATTTT.

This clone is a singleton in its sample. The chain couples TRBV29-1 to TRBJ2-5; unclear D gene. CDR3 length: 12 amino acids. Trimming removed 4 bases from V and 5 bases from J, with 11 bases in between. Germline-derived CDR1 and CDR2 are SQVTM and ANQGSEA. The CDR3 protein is CSVVRERETQYF. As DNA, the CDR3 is TGCAGCGTTGTGCGCGAGCGCGAGACCCAGTACTTC.

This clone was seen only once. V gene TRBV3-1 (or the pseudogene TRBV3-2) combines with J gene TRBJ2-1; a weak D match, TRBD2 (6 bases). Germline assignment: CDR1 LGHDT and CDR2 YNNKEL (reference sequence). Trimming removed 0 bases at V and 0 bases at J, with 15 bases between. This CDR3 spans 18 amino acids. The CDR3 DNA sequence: TGTGCCAGCAGCCAAGATAAGCTAGCGCTGAGCTCCTACAATGAGCAGTTCTTC. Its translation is CASSQDKLALSSYNEQFF.

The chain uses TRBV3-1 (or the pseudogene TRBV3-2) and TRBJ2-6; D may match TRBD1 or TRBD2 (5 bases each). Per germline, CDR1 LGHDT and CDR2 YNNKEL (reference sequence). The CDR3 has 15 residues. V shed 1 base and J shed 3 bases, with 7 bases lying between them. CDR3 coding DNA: TGTGCCAGCAGCCAAGTTGGGGGTGGGGCCAACGTCCTGACTTTC. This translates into CASSQVGGGANVLTF.

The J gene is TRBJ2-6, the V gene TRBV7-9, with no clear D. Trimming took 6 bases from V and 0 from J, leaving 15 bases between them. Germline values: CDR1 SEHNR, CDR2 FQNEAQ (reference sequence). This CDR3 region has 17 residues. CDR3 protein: CASSPVKASSGANVLTF. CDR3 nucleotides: TGTGCCAGCAGTCCGGTAAAAGCCAGCTCTGGGGCCAACGTCCTGACTTTC.

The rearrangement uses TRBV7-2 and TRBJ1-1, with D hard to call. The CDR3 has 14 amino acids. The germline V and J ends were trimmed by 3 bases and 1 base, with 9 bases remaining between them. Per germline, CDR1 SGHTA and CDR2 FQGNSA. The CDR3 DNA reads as TGTGCCAGCAGCTTCCCTCCCGGGAACACTGAAGCTTTCTTT. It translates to CASSFPPGNTEAFF.

Here the CDR3 DNA reads TGTGCCAGCAGCTTCCCCGTGACTAGCGGGGACACAGATACGCAGTATTTT. Its translation is CASSFPVTSGDTDTQYF. This chain joins TRBV7-6 and TRBJ2-3; 11 nucleotides agree with TRBD2. CDR1 is SGHVS and CDR2 is FNYEAQ in the germline V gene. This CDR3 has 17 residues. Trimming at V came to 3 bases and at J to 2 bases, leaving 7 bases not matched to a gene.

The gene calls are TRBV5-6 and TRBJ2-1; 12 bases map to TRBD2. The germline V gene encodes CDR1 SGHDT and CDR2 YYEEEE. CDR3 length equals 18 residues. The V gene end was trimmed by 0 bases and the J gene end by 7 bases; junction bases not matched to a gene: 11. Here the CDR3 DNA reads TGTGCCAGCAGCTTGGAGGCTAGCGGGAGGGCCAAAGCGAATGAGCAGTTCTTC. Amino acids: CASSLEASGRAKANEQFF.

The CDR3 bases are TGTGCCAGCAGCGCCACCGGAGGTTCCGGGCAGTTCTTC. Translated, it gives CASSATGGSGQFF. The genes are TRBV6-5 and TRBJ2-1, with a possible D match to TRBD2 (5 bases). The CDR3 consists of 13 residues. Trimming removed 6 bases from V and 12 bases from J, with 18 bases in between. Germline assignment: CDR1 MNHEY and CDR2 SVGAGI.

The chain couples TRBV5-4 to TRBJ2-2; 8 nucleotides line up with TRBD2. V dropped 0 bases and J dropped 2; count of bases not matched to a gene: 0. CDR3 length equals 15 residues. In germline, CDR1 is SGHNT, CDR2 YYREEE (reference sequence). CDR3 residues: CASSLVAGNTGELFF. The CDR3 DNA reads TGTGCCAGCAGCTTGGTAGCGGGAAACACCGGGGAGCTGTTTTTT.

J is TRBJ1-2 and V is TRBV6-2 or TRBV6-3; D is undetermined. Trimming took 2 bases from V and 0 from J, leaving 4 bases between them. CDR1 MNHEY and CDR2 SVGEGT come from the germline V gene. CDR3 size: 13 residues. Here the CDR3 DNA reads TGTGCCAGCAGTTACATGGCTAACTATGGCTACACCTTC. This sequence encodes CASSYMANYGYTF.

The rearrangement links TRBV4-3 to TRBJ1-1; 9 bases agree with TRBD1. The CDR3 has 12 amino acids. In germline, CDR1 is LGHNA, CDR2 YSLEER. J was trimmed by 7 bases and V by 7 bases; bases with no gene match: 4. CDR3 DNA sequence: TGCGCCAGCACTACGACAGGGGGTGAAGCTTTCTTT. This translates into CASTTTGGEAFF.

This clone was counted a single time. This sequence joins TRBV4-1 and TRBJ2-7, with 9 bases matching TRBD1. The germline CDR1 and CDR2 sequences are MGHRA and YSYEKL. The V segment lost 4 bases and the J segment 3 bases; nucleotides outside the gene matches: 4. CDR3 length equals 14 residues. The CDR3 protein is CASSRDRDRYEQYF. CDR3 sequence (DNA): TGCGCCAGCAGCCGGGACAGGGACCGCTACGAGCAGTACTTC.

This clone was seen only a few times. The DNA for the CDR3 is TGTGCCAGCAGTCCCGCCGGGGACAGGCTATCTAAGACCCAGTACTTC. Residues: CASSPAGDRLSKTQYF. The V and J genes are TRBV6-2 or TRBV6-3 and TRBJ2-5; 8 nucleotides match TRBD1. J gave up 6 bases and V 5 bases, and 14 bases lay outside the gene matches. The CDR3 is 16 residues long. Per germline, CDR1 MNHEY and CDR2 SVGEGT.

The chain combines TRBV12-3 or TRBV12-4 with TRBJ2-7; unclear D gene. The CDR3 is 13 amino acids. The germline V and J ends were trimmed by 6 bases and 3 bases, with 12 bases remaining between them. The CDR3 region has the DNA TGTGCCAGCAGCCCCCCCGGAAGCTACGAGCAGTACTTC. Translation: CASSPPGSYEQYF.